One and the same sample provided the 16 T cell receptor beta chains below, sequenced in a study of shared clonotypes between healthy human individuals. TCRdb's table, derived via immunoSEQ multiplex PCR, lists solely in-frame clones and lacks some. The sample records around 600,000 clones, nearly 98% being singletons. CD45RO-negative cells were positively selected for CCR7, leaving out terminally differentiated effector memory CD45RA+ cells. Sequencing input: naive CD8+ T cells sorted from blood. Receptors originate from a man aged 25-40 years in good health.

V and J are TRBV6-5 and TRBJ2-7; D is ambiguous. The CDR3 length is 12 residues. V lost 6 bases to trimming and J lost 0 bases, with 6 bases between them. Germline CDR1 is MNHEY and CDR2 is SVGAGI. CDR3 in DNA: TGTGCCAGCAGCCTGAGCTCCTACGAGCAGTACTTC. This encodes CASSLSSYEQYF.

The chain couples TRBV14 to TRBJ2-1; D not certain. The CDR3 spans 15 residues. Between the trimmed V and J ends, which lost 3 bases and 3 bases, there was a span of 12 bases. Looked up from germline, CDR1 is SGHDN and CDR2 is FVKESK. The CDR3 loop reads CASSHFPNLYNEQFF. CDR3 bases: TGTGCCAGCAGCCATTTCCCTAACCTCTACAATGAGCAGTTCTTC.

In DNA form, the CDR3 reads TGTGCCACCAGCAGCGGGACGTTCTACAATGAGCAGTTCTTC. Its translation: CATSSGTFYNEQFF. The V gene is TRBV15, the J gene TRBJ2-1; the D gene could be TRBD1 or TRBD2 (5 bases each). This CDR3 spans 14 amino acids. V was trimmed by 3 bases and J by 3 bases, leaving 9 bases between them. Germline CDR1 reads LNHNV; CDR2 reads YYDKDF (reference sequence).

This clone has a single count. The CDR3 DNA reads TGTGCCAGCAGTGCGGGGGGTTTTGGCTACACCTTC. Its protein product is CASSAGGFGYTF. This chain uses TRBV28 with TRBJ1-2; D perhaps matches TRBD1 (5 bases). The V end was cut by 5 bases, the J end by 7 bases, with 11 bases between. Germline loops: CDR1 MDHEN, CDR2 SYDVKM. CDR3 length: 12 residues.

In the case of this clone: The same CDR3 arises from other DNA sequences in this sample as well. The CDR3 bases are TGTGCCAGCAGCTTAGGGGGCGTTTATGGCTACACCTTC. Translation gives CASSLGGVYGYTF. The chain uses TRBV7-2 and TRBJ1-2; TRBD1 might be the D (5 bases). CDR1 and CDR2 (germline): SGHTA, FQGNSA. V dropped 1 base and J dropped 5 bases, with 8 bases sitting between them. There are 13 residues in the CDR3.

The chain couples TRBV7-6 to TRBJ2-1; unclear D gene. Per germline, CDR1 SGHVS and CDR2 FNYEAQ. Trimming removed 1 base from V and 10 bases from J, with 8 bases in between. The CDR3 has 12 residues. The CDR3 region has the DNA TGTGCCAGCAGCTTAGAAGCGCCCGAGCAGTTCTTC. Residues: CASSLEAPEQFF.

In its sample, this clone was seen once. The chain is built from TRBV28 and TRBJ2-7; 8 bases match TRBD2. This CDR3 contains 14 residues. After removal of 2 bases from V and 4 bases from J, the junction contained 4 bases not matched to a gene. Germline loops: CDR1 MDHEN, CDR2 SYDVKM. CDR3 sequence (DNA): TGTGCCAGCAGTTTAGCGGGGGGAGGTTACGAGCAGTACTTC. Amino acid sequence: CASSLAGGGYEQYF.

The CDR3 DNA reads TGTGCCAGCAGCCACACACACTCAGGGGAAGGCCCCAATGAGCAGTTCTTC. This codes for CASSHTHSGEGPNEQFF. This chain uses TRBV5-6 with TRBJ2-1, with D possibly TRBD1 on 6 matching bases. The CDR3 contains 17 residues. CDR1 and CDR2 (germline): SGHDT, YYEEEE. Trimming pared 4 bases from V and 6 bases from J, leaving 23 bases between. The full variable domain, its missing parts supplied by reference TRBV5-6 and TRBJ2-1, is DAGVTQSPTHLIKTRGQQVTLRCSPKSGHDTVSWYQQALGQGPQFIFQYYEEEERQRGNFPDRFSGHQFPNYSSELNVNALLLGDSALYLCASSHTHSGEGPNEQFFGPGTRLTVL.

The V and J genes are TRBV7-9 and TRBJ1-2; the match to TRBD1 covers 8 bases. The CDR3 runs to 15 residues. With 4 bases clipped from V and 4 bases from J, the junction kept 8 bases outside the gene matches. Germline V gene sequence: CDR1 SEHNR, CDR2 FQNEAQ (reference sequence). CDR3 DNA sequence: TGTGCCAGCAGCTGGGGACAGGACTCTAGCTATGGCTACACCTTC. Amino acids: CASSWGQDSSYGYTF.

The J gene is TRBJ1-2, the V gene TRBV27; the D is unclear. Germline assignment: CDR1 MNHEY and CDR2 SMNVEV (reference sequence). The CDR3 consists of 12 residues. V lost 9 bases and J 2 bases, leaving 10 bases between the germline ends. The CDR3 bases are TGTGCCAGTTGGGGAAAGAACTATGGCTACACCTTC. Translated: CASWGKNYGYTF.

This chain links TRBV5-1 with TRBJ1-1, with D unresolved. V lost 0 bases, J lost 0 bases, and 6 bases lay in between. The CDR3 has 14 amino acids. Germline V lookup: CDR1 SGHRS, CDR2 YFSETQ. Written as DNA, the CDR3 is TGCGCCAGCAGCTTGGGAGAGATGAACACTGAAGCTTTCTTT. This sequence encodes CASSLGEMNTEAFF.

This clone was detected once. Other DNA sequences in the sample encode the same CDR3. The chain is built from TRBV19 and TRBJ2-1; TRBD2 matches 7 bases. This CDR3 has 14 amino acids. After removal of 5 bases from V and 4 bases from J, the junction contained 5 bases not matched to a gene. Per germline, CDR1 LNHDA and CDR2 SQIVND (reference sequence). Here the CDR3 reads CASSLASGYNEQFF. DNA of the CDR3: TGTGCCAGTAGTCTGGCTAGCGGATACAATGAGCAGTTCTTC.

The CDR3 DNA reads TGTGCCAGCAGCGGGGACCCTCGGTGGGTGTTCTTC. Protein: CASSGDPRWVFF. The V gene is TRBV7-2, the J gene TRBJ2-1; D possibly uses TRBD1 or TRBD2 (5 bases each). V was clipped by 5 bases and J by 15 bases, with 17 bases between them. The length of the CDR3 is 12 residues. Germline V lookup: CDR1 SGHTA, CDR2 FQGNSA.

The V and J genes are TRBV7-2 and TRBJ2-7, with a tentative D call TRBD1 (5 bases). The CDR3 sequence is 14 residues long. The ends were cut back, 5 bases at V and 3 bases at J, with 14 bases in the middle. CDR1 and CDR2 from the germline V gene are SGHTA and FQGNSA. CDR3 sequence (DNA): TGTGCCAGCAGCCCTACAGGACCGATCTACGAGCAGTACTTC. It translates to CASSPTGPIYEQYF.

The chain carries TRBV5-1 and TRBJ1-1, with D hard to call. Germline V gives CDR1 SGHRS, CDR2 YFSETQ. The CDR3 contains 14 residues. Trimming pared 4 bases from V and 0 bases from J, leaving 10 bases between. The CDR3: CASSQYDMNTEAFF. CDR3 nucleotide sequence: TGCGCCAGCAGCCAATACGATATGAACACTGAAGCTTTCTTT.

The V gene is TRBV5-4, the J gene TRBJ2-5; perhaps TRBD1 as D (6 bases). Germline V gene data show CDR1 as SGHNT and CDR2 as YYREEE (reference sequence). Trimming pared 0 bases from V and 5 bases from J, leaving 11 bases between. CDR3 length equals 14 residues. The DNA of the CDR3 is TGTGCCAGCAGCTTGGCTGGGGGCCCTGAGACCCAGTACTTC. It yields the protein CASSLAGGPETQYF.